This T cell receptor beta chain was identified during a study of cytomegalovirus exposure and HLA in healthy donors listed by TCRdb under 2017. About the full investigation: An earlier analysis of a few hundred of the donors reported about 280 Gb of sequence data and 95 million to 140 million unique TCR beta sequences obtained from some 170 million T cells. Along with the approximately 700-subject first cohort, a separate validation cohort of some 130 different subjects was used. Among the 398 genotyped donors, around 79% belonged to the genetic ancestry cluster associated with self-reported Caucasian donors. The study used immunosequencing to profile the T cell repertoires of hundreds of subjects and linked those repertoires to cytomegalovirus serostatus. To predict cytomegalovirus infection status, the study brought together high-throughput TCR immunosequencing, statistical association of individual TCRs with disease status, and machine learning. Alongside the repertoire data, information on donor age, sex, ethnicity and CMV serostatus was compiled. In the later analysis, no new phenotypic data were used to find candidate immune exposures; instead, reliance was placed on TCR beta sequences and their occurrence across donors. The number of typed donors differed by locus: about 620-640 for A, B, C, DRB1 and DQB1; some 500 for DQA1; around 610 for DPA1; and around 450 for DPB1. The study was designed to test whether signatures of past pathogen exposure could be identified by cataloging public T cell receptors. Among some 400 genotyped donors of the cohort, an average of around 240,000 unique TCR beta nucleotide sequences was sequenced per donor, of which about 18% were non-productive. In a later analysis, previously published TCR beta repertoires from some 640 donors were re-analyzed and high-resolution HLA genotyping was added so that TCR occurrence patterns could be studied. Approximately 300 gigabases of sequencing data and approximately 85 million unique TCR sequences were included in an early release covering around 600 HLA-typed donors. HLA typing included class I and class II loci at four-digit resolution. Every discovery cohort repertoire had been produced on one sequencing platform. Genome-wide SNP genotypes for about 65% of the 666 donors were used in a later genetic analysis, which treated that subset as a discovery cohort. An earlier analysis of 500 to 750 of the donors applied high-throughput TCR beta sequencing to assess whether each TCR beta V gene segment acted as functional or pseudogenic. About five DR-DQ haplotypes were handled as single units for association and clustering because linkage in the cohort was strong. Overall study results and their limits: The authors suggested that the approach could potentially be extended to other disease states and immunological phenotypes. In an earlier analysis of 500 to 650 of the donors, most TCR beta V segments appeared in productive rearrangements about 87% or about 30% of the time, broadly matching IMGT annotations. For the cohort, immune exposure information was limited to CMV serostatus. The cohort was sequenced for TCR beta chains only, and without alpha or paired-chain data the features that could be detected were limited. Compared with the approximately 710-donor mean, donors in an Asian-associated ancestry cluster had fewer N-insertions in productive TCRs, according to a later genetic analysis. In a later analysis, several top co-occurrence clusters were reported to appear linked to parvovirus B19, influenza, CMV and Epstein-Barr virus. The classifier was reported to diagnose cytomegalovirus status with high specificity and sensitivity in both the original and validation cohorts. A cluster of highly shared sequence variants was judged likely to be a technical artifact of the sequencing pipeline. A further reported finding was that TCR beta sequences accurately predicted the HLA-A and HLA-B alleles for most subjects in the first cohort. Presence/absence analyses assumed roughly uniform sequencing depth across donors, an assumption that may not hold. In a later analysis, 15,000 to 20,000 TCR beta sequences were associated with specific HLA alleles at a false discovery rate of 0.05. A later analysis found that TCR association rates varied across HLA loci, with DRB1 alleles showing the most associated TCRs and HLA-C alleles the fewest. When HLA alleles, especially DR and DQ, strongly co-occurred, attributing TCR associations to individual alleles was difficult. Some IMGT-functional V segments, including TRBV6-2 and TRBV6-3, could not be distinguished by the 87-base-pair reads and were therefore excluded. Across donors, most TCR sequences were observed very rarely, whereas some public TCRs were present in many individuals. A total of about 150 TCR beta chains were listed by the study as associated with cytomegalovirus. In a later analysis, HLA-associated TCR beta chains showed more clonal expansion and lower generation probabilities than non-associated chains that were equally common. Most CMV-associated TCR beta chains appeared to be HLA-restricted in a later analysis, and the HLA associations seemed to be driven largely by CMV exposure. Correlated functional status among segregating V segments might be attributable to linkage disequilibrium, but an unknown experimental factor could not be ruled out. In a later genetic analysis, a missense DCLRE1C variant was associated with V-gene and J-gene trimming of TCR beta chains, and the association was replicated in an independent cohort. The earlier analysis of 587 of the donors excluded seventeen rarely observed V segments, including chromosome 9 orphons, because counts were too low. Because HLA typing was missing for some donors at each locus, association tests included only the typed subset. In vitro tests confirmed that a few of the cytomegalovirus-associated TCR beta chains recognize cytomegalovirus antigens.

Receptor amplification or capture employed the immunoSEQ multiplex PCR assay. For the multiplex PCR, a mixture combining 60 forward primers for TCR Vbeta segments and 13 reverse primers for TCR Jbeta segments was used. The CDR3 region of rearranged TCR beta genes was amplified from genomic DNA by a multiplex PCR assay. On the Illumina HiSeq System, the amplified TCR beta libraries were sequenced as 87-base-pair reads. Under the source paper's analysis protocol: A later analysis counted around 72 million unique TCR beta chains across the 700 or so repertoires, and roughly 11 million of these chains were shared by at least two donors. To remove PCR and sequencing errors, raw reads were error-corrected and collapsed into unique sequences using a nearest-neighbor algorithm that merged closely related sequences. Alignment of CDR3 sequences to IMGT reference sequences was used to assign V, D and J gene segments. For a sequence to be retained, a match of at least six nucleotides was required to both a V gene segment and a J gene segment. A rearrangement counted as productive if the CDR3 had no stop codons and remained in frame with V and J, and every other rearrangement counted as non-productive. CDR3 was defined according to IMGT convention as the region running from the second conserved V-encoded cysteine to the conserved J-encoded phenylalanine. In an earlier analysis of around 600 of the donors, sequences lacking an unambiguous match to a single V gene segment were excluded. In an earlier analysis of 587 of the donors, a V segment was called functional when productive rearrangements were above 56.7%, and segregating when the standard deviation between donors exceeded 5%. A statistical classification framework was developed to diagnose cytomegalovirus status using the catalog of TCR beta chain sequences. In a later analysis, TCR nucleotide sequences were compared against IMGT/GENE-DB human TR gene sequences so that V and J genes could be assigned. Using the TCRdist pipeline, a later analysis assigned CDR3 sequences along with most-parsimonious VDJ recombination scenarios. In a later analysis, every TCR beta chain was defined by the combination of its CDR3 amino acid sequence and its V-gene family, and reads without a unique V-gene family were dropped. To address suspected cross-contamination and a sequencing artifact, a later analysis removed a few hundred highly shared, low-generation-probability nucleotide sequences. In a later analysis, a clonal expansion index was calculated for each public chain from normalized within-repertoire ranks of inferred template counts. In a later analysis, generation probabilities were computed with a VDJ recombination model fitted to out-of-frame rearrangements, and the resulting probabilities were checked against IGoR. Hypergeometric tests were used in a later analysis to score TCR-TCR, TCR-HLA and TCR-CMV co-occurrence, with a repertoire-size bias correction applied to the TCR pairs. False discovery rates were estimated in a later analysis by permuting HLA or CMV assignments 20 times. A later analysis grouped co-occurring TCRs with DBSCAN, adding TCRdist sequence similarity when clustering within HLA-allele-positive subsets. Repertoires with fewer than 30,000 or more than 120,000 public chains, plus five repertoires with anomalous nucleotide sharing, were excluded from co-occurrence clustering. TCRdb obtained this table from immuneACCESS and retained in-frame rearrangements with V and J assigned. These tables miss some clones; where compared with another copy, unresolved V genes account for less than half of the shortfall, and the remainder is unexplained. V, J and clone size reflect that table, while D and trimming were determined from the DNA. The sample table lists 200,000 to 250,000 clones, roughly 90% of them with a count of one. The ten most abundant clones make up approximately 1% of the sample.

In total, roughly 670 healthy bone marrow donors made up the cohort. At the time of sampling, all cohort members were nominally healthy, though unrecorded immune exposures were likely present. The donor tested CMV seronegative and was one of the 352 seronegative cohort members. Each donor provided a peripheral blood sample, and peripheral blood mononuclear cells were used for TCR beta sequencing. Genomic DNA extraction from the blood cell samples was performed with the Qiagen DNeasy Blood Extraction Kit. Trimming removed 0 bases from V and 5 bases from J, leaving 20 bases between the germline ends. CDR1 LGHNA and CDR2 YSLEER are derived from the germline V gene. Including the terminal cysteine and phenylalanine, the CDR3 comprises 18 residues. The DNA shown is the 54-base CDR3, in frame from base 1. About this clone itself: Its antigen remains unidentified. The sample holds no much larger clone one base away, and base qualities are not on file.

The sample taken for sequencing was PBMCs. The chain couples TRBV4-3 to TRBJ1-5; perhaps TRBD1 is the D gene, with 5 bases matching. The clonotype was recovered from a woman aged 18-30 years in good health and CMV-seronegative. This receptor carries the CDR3 CASSQEPAVGGFYQPQHF. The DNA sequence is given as TGCGCCAGCAGCCAAGAACCGGCCGTCGGGGGTTTTTATCAGCCCCAGCATTTT.